The rows below give T cell receptor beta chains drawn from one sample of a study of identical twins. MiXCR was run by TCRdb on the 5' RACE reads, yielding one entry per CDR3 protein. The repertoire holds 700,000 or so distinct CDR3 sequences, with 21% as singletons. These same records also appear under a second study, on T cells expressing NK-cell markers.

What was sequenced was PBMCs. Receptors originate from a woman aged 18 to 35 in good health. Both conserved end residues are part of each CDR3. A D gene is named only where the DNA matches it firmly. For some rows the clone size is stated as once, few or many, or as a class when expanded; others skip it.

size,V,D,J,DNA,CDR3
.,TRBV12-3/TRBV12-4,.,TRBJ1-5,TGTGCCAGCAGTTTAAGTGCGGGGGCTAATCAGCCCCAGCATTTT,CASSLSAGANQPQHF
few,TRBV29-1,.,TRBJ1-1,TGCAGCGTTGTGGACGTAAGGGGAACTGAAGCTTTCTTT,CSVVDVRGTEAFF
few,TRBV4-3,TRBD1,TRBJ2-1,TGCGCCAGCAGCCCTGCAAACGCCCCGGGGACAGGGGCTTACAATGAGCAGTTCTTC,CASSPANAPGTGAYNEQFF
many,TRBV6-2/TRBV6-3,TRBD2,TRBJ2-3,TGTGCCAGCAGTTCGACAGCGGGAGGGGGCACAGATACGCAGTATTTT,CASSSTAGGGTDTQYF
.,TRBV5-1,.,TRBJ2-3,TGCGCCAGCAGCTTAGGACTTTTGGAGGATACGCAGTATTTT,CASSLGLLEDTQYF
.,TRBV7-2,TRBD1,TRBJ2-1,TGTGCCAGCAGCCTAAAACAGACAGGGTCGAGGAATGAGCAGTTCTTC,CASSLKQTGSRNEQFF
few,TRBV7-8,.,TRBJ2-5,TGTGCCAGCAGTAAGGGGTGGGGTTTAGAGACCCAGTACTTC,CASSKGWGLETQYF
.,TRBV27,.,TRBJ1-1,TGTGCCAGCTGCCCCTCTCGGGACACTGAAGCTTTCTTT,CASCPSRDTEAFF
few,TRBV2,TRBD1,TRBJ1-1,TGTGCCAGCACCATGACAGGGAAGAACACTGAAGCTTTCTTT,CASTMTGKNTEAFF
few,TRBV7-9,TRBD2,TRBJ2-5,TGTGCCAGCAGCTCGGGGGGACTGGCGCGGGAGACCCAGTACTTC,CASSSGGLARETQYF
few,TRBV5-1,.,TRBJ2-7,TGCGCCAGCAGCTTTGACATCGGAGGGGCCTACGAGCAGTACTTC,CASSFDIGGAYEQYF
few,TRBV20-1,.,TRBJ2-1,TGCAGTGCTAGCAGGGGGGCCTCTTACAATGAGCAGTTCTTC,CSASRGASYNEQFF
.,TRBV12-3/TRBV12-4,.,TRBJ2-7,TGTGCCAGCAGGAAATTGACAGCACCGTACGAGCAGTACTTC,CASRKLTAPYEQYF
many,TRBV5-1,.,TRBJ1-1,TGCGCCAGCAGCTTGGGCTCAGGGTACACTGAAGCTTTCTTT,CASSLGSGYTEAFF
.,TRBV24-1,.,TRBJ2-3,TGTGCCACCAGTGATTTTTGGGGGACTACGCAGTATTTT,CATSDFWGTTQYF
many,TRBV12-3/TRBV12-4,.,TRBJ1-2,TGTGCCAGCAGTTTGGGGTCTGGCTACACCTTC,CASSLGSGYTF
many,TRBV7-2,.,TRBJ2-7,TGTGCCAGCAGCCACGGCGGGATTGCCTACGAGCAGTACTTC,CASSHGGIAYEQYF
few,TRBV15,.,TRBJ2-5,TGTGCCACCAGCAGAGATAGATCGACCCAGTACTTC,CATSRDRSTQYF
.,TRBV20-1,TRBD1,TRBJ1-2,TGCAGTGCTAGATGGGGGACAGCCAGCGGACGGGATGGCTACACCTTC,CSARWGTASGRDGYTF
many,TRBV12-3/TRBV12-4,.,TRBJ1-1,TGTGCCAGCAGCTTTAGGGGGATGAGGGCTTTCTTT,CASSFRGMRAFF
many,TRBV29-1,.,TRBJ1-1,TGCAGCGCAAGGAAAACGAACACTGAAGCTTTCTTT,CSARKTNTEAFF
.,TRBV5-1,.,TRBJ2-3,TGCGCCAGCAGCTTGGACGGCGACCGCACAGATACGCAGTATTTT,CASSLDGDRTDTQYF
.,TRBV4-3,.,TRBJ2-7,TGCGCCAGCAGCCAGGCACGCGGGATTCCCTCCTACGAGCAGTACTTC,CASSQARGIPSYEQYF
few,TRBV29-1,TRBD1,TRBJ1-5,TGCAGCGTTGGGGACAGGGGGCTTGGCCCCCAGCATTTT,CSVGDRGLGPQHF
.,TRBV4-1,.,TRBJ2-7,TGCGCCAGCAGCCAAGAGGGAGCATTCTCCTACGAGCAGTACTTC,CASSQEGAFSYEQYF
few,TRBV19,.,TRBJ2-2,TGTGCCAGCAATGATCGACAGGACACCGGGGAGCTGTTTTTT,CASNDRQDTGELFF
.,TRBV4-3,.,TRBJ1-1,TGCGCCAGCAGCCTCAGTCAGGCCGTGAACACTGAAGCTTTCTTT,CASSLSQAVNTEAFF
many,TRBV12-3/TRBV12-4,.,TRBJ1-5,TGTGCCAGCAGTCCAGGCCGGGGCAATCAGCCCCAGCATTTT,CASSPGRGNQPQHF
.,TRBV11-2,TRBD1,TRBJ1-1,TGTGCCAGCAGCTTACCCTTGACAGGGGGCACTGAAGCTTTCTTT,CASSLPLTGGTEAFF
many,TRBV12-3/TRBV12-4,TRBD1,TRBJ2-7,TGTGCCAGCAGCCGGGACAGGGGCTACGAGCAGTACTTC,CASSRDRGYEQYF
.,TRBV7-9,TRBD1,TRBJ2-7,TGTGCCAGCAGCTTAAGTCGGGGACAGGAATACGAGCAGTACTTC,CASSLSRGQEYEQYF
few,TRBV15,.,TRBJ2-1,TGTGCCACCTTAAGGGGCGGCCCTCACCATGAGCAGTTCTTC,CATLRGGPHHEQFF
few,TRBV20-1,.,TRBJ2-7,TGCAGTGCAGAGGGCGCAGGGGAGGAAGTAACCTACGAGCAGTACTTC,CSAEGAGEEVTYEQYF
.,TRBV30,.,TRBJ2-3,TGTGCCTGGAGTGTAAGGTCGGATACGCAGTATTTT,CAWSVRSDTQYF
.,TRBV4-3,TRBD2,TRBJ2-1,TGCGCCAGCAGCCAAGTAGCAAGCGGGAGCTCCTACAATGAGCAGTTCTTC,CASSQVASGSSYNEQFF
.,TRBV14,.,TRBJ2-3,TGTGCCAGCAGTCAACTAGGACAGCTACCGGGGGATTCGAATTTT,CASSQLGQLPGDSNF
few,TRBV7-3,.,TRBJ2-3,TGTGCCAGCAGCTGGGGGGGCTCAGATACGCAGTATTTT,CASSWGGSDTQYF
.,TRBV6-2/TRBV6-3,TRBD2,TRBJ2-2,TGTGCCAGCAGTTACTCAGGGACTAGAACCGGGGAGCTGTTTTTT,CASSYSGTRTGELFF
.,TRBV9,.,TRBJ2-3,TGTGCCAGCACCCAAACGGTCACCACAGATACGCAGTATTTT,CASTQTVTTDTQYF
.,TRBV6-6,TRBD1,TRBJ1-2,TGTGCCAGCACCAGACAGGGCGGGTATGGCTACACCTTC,CASTRQGGYGYTF
.,TRBV6-5,.,TRBJ2-3,TGTGCCAGCAGTTACTTCGGCAGGGGGGGACCCACAGATACGCAGTATTTT,CASSYFGRGGPTDTQYF
.,TRBV5-6,.,TRBJ2-4,TGTGCCAGCAGCCGACAGAACTTCAAAAACATTCAGTACTTC,CASSRQNFKNIQYF
few,TRBV7-9,TRBD1,TRBJ2-1,TGTGCCTGCCGAGGGTGGCAGGGGGCTTTCAATGAGCAGTTCTTC,CACRGWQGAFNEQFF
many,TRBV28,.,TRBJ2-7,TGTGCCAGCAGCCGCGCATCGCAGGGACGGAACGAGCAGTACTTC,CASSRASQGRNEQYF
.,TRBV20-1,TRBD2,TRBJ2-1,TGCAGTGCCCCGGACTTAGAGCGGGACTTCTACAATGAGCAGTTCTTC,CSAPDLERDFYNEQFF
many,TRBV12-3/TRBV12-4,TRBD2,TRBJ2-1,TGTGCCAGCAGTCCGAGGACTAGCGGGGTCTATGAGCAGTTCTTC,CASSPRTSGVYEQFF
.,TRBV20-1,.,TRBJ2-3,TGCAGTGCTGCCCGACTGAGGTCTACTACAGATACGCAGTATTTT,CSAARLRSTTDTQYF
.,TRBV19,.,TRBJ2-2,TGTGCCAGTAGTCCCACTAGGACCGGGGAGCTGTTTTTT,CASSPTRTGELFF
.,TRBV18,.,TRBJ2-5,TGTGCCAGCTCACCACGAACGGAGACCCAGTACTTC,CASSPRTETQYF
few,TRBV20-1,.,TRBJ1-2,TGCAGTGCTAGGGAGCAGGGTAGTTTGGGCTACACCTTC,CSAREQGSLGYTF
.,TRBV3-1,.,TRBJ2-3,TGTGCCAGCACGCACAGGGCCGTCTCAGATACGCAGTATTTT,CASTHRAVSDTQYF
.,TRBV7-3,.,TRBJ2-2,TGTGCCACCCTGGGAACCGGGGAGCTGTTTTTT,CATLGTGELFF
few,TRBV29-1,.,TRBJ2-1,TGCAGCGTTGTAGGGGGTCGTCAGGGACTCTCCAATGAGCAGTTCTTC,CSVVGGRQGLSNEQFF
many,TRBV20-1,.,TRBJ2-4,TGCAGTGCTAGGCCTTCCCAAGCCAAAAACATTCAGTACTTC,CSARPSQAKNIQYF
.,TRBV10-2,.,TRBJ1-2,TGCGCCACGGGACCGGCAGGGGAATCTAACTATGGCTACACCTTC,CATGPAGESNYGYTF
few,TRBV12-3/TRBV12-4,TRBD1,TRBJ1-1,TGTGCCAGCACCACCTCGCAGGGACAGGGGGTACGCGCTTTCTTT,CASTTSQGQGVRAFF
.,TRBV6-1,.,TRBJ1-1,TGTGCCAGCAGTGAAGCCCCCTCCCGAGGTACCACTGAAGCTTTCTTT,CASSEAPSRGTTEAFF
few,TRBV5-5,.,TRBJ2-3,TGTGCCAGCAGCGCAGGGGTGTTGCAGTATTTT,CASSAGVLQYF
few,TRBV20-1,TRBD2,TRBJ2-7,TGCAGTGCTAGGGATGGCGGGAGGGTCTCCTACGAGCAGTACTTC,CSARDGGRVSYEQYF
many,TRBV29-1,.,TRBJ1-1,TGCAGCGTTGCGACAGTCCTCACTGAAGCTTTCTTT,CSVATVLTEAFF